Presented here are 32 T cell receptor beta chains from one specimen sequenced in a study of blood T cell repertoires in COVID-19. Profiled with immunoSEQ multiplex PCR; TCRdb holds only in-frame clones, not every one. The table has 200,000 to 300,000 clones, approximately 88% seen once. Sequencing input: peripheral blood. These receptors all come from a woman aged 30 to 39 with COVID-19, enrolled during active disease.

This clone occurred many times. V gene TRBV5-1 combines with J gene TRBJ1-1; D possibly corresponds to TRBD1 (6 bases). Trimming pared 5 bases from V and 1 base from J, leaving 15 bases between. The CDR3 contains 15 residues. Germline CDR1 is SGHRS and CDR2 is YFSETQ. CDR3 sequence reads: CASSSREGGNTEAFF. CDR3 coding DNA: TGCGCCAGCAGTTCCCGGGAGGGGGGGAACACTGAAGCTTTCTTT.

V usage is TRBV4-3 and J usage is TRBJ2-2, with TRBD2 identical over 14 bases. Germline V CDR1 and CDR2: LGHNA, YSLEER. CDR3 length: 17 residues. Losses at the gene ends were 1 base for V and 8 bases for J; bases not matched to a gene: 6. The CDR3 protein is CASSQVGLAGELGELFF. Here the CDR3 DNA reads TGCGCCAGCAGCCAAGTGGGACTAGCGGGAGAATTAGGGGAGCTGTTTTTT.

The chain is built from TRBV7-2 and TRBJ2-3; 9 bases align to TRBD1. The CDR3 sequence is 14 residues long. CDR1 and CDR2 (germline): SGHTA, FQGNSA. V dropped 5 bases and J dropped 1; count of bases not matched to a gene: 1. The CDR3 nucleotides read TGTGCCAGCAGCCGGGACAGGGGCACAGATACGCAGTATTTT. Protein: CASSRDRGTDTQYF.

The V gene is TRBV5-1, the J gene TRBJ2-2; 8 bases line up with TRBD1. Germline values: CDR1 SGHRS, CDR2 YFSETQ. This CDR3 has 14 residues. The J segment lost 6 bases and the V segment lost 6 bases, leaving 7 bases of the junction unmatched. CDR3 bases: TGCGCCAGCACGGCTAGGACAGGGCCCGGGGAGCTGTTTTTT. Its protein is CASTARTGPGELFF.

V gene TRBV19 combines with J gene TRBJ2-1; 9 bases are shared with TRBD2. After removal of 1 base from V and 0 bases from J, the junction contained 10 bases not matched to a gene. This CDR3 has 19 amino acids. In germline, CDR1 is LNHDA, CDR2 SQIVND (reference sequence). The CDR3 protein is CASSIGSSGGSASYNEQFF. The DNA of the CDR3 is TGTGCCAGTAGTATAGGAAGTAGCGGGGGATCAGCCTCCTACAATGAGCAGTTCTTC.

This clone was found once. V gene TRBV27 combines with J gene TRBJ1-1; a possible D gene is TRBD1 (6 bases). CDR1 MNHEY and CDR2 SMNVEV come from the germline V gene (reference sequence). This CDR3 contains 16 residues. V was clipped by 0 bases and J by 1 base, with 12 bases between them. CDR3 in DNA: TGTGCCAGCAGTTTATCGGGGGCCCTCACGAACACTGAAGCTTTCTTT. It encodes CASSLSGALTNTEAFF.

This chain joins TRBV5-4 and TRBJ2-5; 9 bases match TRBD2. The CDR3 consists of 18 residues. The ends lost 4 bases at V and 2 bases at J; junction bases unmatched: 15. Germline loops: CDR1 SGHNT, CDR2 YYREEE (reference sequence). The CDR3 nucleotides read TGTGCCAGCAGCCCGGGTTCGGCTAGCGGGGTACTTCAAGAGACCCAGTACTTC. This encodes CASSPGSASGVLQETQYF.

In nucleotides, the CDR3 is TGTGCCAGCACCTCAAGTAGACAGGGCGGAACTGAAGCTTTCTTT. This codes for CASTSSRQGGTEAFF. The rearrangement links TRBV7-9 to TRBJ1-1, with 7 bases lining up with TRBD1. V gave up 7 bases and J gave up 5 bases; unmatched junction bases: 13. The CDR3 runs 15 residues. In germline, CDR1 is SEHNR, CDR2 FQNEAQ (reference sequence).

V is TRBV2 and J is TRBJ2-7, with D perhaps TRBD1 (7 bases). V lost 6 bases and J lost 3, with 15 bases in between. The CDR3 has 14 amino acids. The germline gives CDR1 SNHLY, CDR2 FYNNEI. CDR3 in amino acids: CASRGGTDYYEQYF. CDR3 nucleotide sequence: TGTGCCAGCAGAGGAGGGACAGACTACTACGAGCAGTACTTC.

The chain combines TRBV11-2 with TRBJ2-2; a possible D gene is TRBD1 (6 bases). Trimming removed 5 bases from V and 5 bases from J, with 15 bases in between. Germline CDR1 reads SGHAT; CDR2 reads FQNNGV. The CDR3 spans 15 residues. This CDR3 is CASSPNRVGTGELFF. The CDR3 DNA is TGTGCCAGCAGCCCCAACAGGGTAGGGACCGGGGAGCTGTTTTTT.

CDR3 coding DNA: TGTGCCAGCAGCGCCTCCGGCGGGGGTGACTATGGCTACACCTTC. It yields the protein CASSASGGGDYGYTF. This chain uses TRBV11-2 with TRBJ1-2, with D possibly being TRBD1 (5 bases). Germline CDR1 and CDR2: SGHAT and FQNNGV. Trimming removed 5 bases from V and 3 bases from J, with 16 bases in between. The CDR3 is 15 residues long.

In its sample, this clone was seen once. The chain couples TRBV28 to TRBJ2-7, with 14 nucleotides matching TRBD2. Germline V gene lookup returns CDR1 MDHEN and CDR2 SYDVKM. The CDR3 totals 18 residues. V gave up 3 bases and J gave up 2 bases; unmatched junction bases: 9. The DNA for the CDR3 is TGTGCCAGCAGTTTTCGACTAGCGGGAGGGCCAGTCCCCTACGAGCAGTACGTC. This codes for CASSFRLAGGPVPYEQYV.

The CDR3 region is CASSEGTGPSGNTIYF. The CDR3 DNA sequence: TGTGCCAGCAGTGAAGGGACAGGGCCCTCTGGAAACACCATATATTTT. The rearrangement joins TRBV6-1 to TRBJ1-3; 8 bases match TRBD1. The CDR3 runs to 16 residues. V dropped 1 base and J dropped 0; count of bases not matched to a gene: 2. Germline assignment: CDR1 MNHNS and CDR2 SASEGT.

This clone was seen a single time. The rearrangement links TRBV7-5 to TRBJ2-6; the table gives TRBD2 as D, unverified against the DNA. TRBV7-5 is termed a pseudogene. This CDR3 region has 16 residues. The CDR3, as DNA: TGTGCCAGAAGCCCTACGGGTGCCTCTGGGGCCAACGTCCTGACTTTC. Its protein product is CARSPTGASGANVLTF.

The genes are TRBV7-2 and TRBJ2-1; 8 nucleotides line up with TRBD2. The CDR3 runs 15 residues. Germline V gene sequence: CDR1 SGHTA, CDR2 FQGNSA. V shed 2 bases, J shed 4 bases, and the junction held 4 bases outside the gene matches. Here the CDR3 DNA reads TGTGCCAGCAGCTTATTGGGCGGGAGGTACAATGAGCAGTTCTTC. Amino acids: CASSLLGGRYNEQFF.

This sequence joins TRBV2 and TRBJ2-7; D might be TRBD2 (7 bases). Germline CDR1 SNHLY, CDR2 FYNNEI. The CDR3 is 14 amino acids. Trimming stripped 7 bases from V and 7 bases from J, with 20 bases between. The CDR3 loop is CASTKGGATSEQYV. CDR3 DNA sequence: TGTGCCAGCACCAAGGGGGGGGCTACCTCAGAGCAGTACGTC.

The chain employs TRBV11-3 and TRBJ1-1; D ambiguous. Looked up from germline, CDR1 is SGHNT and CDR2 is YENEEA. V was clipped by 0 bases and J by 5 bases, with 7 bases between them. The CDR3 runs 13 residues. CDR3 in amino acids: CASSLDLETEAFF. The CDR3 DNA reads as TGTGCCAGCAGCTTAGACTTGGAGACTGAAGCTTTCTTT. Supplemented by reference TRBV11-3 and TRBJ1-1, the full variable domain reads EAGVVQSPRYKIIEKKQPVAFWCNPISGHNTLYWYLQNLGQGPELLIRYENEEAVDDSQLPKDRFSAERLKGVDSTLKIQPAELGDSAVYLCASSLDLETEAFFGQGTRLTVV.

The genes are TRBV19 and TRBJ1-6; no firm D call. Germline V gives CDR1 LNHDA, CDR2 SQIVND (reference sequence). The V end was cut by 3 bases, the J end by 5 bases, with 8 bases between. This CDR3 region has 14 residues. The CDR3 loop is CASSIRENNSPLHF. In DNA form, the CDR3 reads TGTGCCAGTAGTATCCGGGAGAATAATTCACCCCTCCACTTT. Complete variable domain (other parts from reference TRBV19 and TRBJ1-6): DGGITQSPKYLFRKEGQNVTLSCEQNLNHDAMYWYRQDPGQGLRLIYYSQIVNDFQKGDIAEGYSVSREKKESFPLTVTSAQKNPTAFYLCASSIRENNSPLHFGNGTRLTVT.

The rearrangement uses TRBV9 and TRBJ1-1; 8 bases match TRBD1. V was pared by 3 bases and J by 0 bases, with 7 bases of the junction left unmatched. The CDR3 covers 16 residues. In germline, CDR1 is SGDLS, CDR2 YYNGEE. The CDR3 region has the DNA TGTGCCAGCAGCGGCCGAGGGACAGGAGTGAACACTGAAGCTTTCTTT. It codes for CASSGRGTGVNTEAFF.

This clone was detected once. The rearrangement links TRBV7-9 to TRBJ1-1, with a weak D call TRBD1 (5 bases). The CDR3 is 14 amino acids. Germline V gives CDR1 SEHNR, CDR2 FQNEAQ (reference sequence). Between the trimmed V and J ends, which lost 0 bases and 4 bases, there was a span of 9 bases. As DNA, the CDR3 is TGTGCCAGCAGCTTAGCGGGGGGGACCACTGAAGCTTTCTTT. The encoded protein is CASSLAGGTTEAFF. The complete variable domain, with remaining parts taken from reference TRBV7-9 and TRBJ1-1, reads DTGVSQNPRHKITKRGQNVTFRCDPISEHNRLYWYRQTLGQGPEFLTYFQNEAQLEKSRLLSDRFSAERPKGSFSTLEIQRTEQGDSAMYLCASSLAGGTTEAFFGQGTRLTVV.

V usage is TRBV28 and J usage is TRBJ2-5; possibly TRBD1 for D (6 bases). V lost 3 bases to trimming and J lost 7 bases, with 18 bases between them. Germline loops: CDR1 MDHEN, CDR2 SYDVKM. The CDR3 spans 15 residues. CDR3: CASSFPPPRGVTQYF. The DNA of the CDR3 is TGTGCCAGCAGTTTCCCTCCGCCCAGGGGCGTGACCCAGTACTTC.

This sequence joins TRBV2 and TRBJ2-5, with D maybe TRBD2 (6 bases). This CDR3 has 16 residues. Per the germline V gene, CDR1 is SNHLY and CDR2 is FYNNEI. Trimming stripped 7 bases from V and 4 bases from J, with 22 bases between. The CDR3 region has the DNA TGTGCCAGCACTCGGGAGACGGCTAGCGTTAGAGAGACCCAGTACTTC. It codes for CASTRETASVRETQYF.

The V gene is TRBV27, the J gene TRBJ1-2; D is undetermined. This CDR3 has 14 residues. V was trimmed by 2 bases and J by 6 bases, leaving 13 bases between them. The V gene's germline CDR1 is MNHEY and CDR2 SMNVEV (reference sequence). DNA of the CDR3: TGTGCCAGCAGTTTAACCCACGCAAGCGATGGCTACACCTTC. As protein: CASSLTHASDGYTF.

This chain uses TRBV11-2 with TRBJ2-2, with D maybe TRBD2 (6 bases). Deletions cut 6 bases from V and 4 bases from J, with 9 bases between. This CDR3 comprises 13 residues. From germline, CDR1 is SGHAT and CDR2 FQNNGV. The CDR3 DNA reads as TGTGCCAGCAGGGCGGGGCTCACCGGGGAGCTGTTTTTT. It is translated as CASRAGLTGELFF.

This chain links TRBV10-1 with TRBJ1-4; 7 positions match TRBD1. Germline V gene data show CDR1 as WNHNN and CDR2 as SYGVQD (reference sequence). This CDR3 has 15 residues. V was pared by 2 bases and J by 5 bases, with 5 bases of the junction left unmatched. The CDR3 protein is CASSEKPTGNEKLFF. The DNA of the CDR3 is TGCGCCAGCAGTGAGAAACCGACAGGGAATGAAAAACTGTTTTTT.

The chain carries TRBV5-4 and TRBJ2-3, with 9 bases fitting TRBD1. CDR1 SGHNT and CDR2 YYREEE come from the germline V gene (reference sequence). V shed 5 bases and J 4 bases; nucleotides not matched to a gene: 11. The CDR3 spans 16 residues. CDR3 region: CASRSDRGRRSDTQYF. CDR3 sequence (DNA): TGTGCCAGCAGGTCGGACAGGGGACGGCGGTCAGATACGCAGTATTTT. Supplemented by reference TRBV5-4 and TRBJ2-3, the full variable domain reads ETGVTQSPTHLIKTRGQQVTLRCSSQSGHNTVSWYQQALGQGPQFIFQYYREEENGRGNFPPRFSGLQFPNYSSELNVNALELDDSALYLCASRSDRGRRSDTQYFGPGTRLTVL.

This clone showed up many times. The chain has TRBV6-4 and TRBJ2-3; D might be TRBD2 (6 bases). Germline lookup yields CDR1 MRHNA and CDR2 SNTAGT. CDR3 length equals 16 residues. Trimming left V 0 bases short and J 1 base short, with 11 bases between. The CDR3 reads CASSDSGGRGTDTQYF. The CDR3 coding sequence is TGTGCCAGCAGTGACTCGGGGGGACGGGGCACAGATACGCAGTATTTT.

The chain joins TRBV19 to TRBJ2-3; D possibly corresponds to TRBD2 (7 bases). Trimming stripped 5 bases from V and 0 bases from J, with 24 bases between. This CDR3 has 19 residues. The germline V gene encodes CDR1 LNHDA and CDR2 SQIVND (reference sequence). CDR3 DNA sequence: TGTGCCAGTAGTCCCCCCTGGGGGGGCGGGAGCCCTAGCACAGATACGCAGTATTTT. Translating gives CASSPPWGGGSPSTDTQYF.

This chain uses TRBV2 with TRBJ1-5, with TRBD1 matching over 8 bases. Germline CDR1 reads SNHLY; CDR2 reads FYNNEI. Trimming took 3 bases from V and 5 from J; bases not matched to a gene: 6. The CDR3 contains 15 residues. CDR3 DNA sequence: TGTGCCAGCAGTGACACAGGGGGTCGCGATCAGCCCCAGCATTTT. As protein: CASSDTGGRDQPQHF.

CDR3 sequence reads: CSAAGVAKNIQYF. CDR3 DNA sequence: TGCAGCGCGGCGGGGGTAGCCAAAAACATTCAGTACTTC. The chain carries TRBV29-1 and TRBJ2-4, with 7 bases identical to TRBD2. After removal of 7 bases from V and 0 bases from J, the junction contained 3 bases not matched to a gene. Per germline, CDR1 SQVTM and CDR2 ANQGSEA. CDR3 length equals 13 residues. Using reference TRBV29-1 and TRBJ2-4 for the parts outside the CDR3, the full variable domain is SAVISQKPSRDICQRGTSLTIQCQVDSQVTMMFWYRQQPGQSLTLIATANQGSEATYESGFVIDKFPISRPNLTFSTLTVSNMSPEDSSIYLCSAAGVAKNIQYFGAGTRLSVL.

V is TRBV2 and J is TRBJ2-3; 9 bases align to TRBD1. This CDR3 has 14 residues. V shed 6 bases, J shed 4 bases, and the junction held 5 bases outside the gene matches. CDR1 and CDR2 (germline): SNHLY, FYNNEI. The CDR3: CASRLGTGPDTQYF. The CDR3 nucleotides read TGTGCCAGCAGACTCGGGACAGGGCCAGATACGCAGTATTTT.

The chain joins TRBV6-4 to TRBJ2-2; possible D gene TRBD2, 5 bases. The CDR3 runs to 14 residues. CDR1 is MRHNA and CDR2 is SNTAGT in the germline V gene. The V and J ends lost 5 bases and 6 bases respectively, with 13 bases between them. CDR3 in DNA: TGTGCCAGCAGTTCCAGCGGTCCCCCCGGGGAGCTGTTTTTT. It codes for CASSSSGPPGELFF.